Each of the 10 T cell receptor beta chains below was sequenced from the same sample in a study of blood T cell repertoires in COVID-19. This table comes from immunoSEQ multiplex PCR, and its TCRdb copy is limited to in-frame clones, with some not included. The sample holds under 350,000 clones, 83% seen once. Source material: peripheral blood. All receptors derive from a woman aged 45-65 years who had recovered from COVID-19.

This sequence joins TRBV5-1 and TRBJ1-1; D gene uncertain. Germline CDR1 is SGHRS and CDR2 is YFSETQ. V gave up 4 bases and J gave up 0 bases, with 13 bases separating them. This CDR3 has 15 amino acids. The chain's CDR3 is CASSDLGVMNTEAFF. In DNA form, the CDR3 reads TGCGCCAGCAGCGATCTCGGGGTAATGAACACTGAAGCTTTCTTT.

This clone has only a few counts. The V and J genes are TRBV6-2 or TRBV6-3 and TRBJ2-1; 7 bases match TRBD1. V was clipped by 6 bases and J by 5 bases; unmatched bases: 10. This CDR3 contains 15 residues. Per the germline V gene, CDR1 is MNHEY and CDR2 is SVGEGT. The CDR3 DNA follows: TGTGCCAGCAGCCCCGGACAGGCTCCGGACAATGAGCAGTTCTTC. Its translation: CASSPGQAPDNEQFF.

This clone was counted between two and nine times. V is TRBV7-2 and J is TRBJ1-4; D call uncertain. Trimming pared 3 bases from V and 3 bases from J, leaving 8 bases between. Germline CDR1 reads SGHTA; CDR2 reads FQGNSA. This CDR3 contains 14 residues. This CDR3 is CASSFQVSNEKLFF. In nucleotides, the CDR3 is TGTGCCAGCAGCTTCCAGGTCTCTAATGAAAAACTGTTTTTT.

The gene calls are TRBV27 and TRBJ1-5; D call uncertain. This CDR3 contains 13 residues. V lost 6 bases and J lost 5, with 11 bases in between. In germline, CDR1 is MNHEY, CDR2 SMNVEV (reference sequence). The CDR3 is CASRTMWDQPQHF. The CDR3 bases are TGTGCCAGCAGGACAATGTGGGATCAGCCCCAGCATTTT.

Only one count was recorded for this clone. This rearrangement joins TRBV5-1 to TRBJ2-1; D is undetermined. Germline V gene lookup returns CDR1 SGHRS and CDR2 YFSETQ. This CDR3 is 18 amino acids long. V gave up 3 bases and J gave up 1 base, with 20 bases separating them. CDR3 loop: CASSSMLAGRQSYNEQFF. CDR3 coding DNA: TGCGCCAGCAGCTCCATGTTGGCTGGCCGTCAATCCTACAATGAGCAGTTCTTC.

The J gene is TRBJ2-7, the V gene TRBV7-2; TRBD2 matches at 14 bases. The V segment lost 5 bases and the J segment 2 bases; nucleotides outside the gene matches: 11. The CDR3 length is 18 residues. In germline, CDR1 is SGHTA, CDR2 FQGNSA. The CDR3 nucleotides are TGTGCCAGCAGCGCCAGACTAGCGGGGGGGCCAGTCCCCTACGAGCAGTACTTC. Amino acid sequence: CASSARLAGGPVPYEQYF.

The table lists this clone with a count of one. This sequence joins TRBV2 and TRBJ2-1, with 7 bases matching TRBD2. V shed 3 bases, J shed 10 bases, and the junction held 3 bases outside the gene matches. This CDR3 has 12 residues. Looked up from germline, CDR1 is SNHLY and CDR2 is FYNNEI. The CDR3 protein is CASSDKAGEQFF. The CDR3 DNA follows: TGTGCCAGCAGTGATAAAGCGGGGGAGCAGTTCTTC.

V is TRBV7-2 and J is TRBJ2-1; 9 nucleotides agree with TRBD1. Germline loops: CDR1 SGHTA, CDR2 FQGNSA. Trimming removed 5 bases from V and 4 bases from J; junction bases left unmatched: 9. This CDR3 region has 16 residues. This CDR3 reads CASSERTGAVYNEQFF. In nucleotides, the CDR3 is TGTGCCAGCAGCGAAAGGACAGGGGCGGTTTACAATGAGCAGTTCTTC.

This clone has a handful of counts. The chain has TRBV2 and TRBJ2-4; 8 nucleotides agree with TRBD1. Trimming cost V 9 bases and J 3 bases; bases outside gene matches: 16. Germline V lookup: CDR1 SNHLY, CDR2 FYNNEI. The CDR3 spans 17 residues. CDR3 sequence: CASAPGTGHSGKNIQYF. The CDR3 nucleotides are TGTGCCAGTGCCCCGGGGACAGGCCACTCCGGCAAAAACATTCAGTACTTC.

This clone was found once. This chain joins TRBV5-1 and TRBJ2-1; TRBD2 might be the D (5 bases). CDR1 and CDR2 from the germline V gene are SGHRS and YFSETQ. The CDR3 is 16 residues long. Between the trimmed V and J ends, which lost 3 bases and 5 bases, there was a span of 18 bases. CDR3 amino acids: CASSSTIWLADNEQFF. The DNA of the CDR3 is TGCGCCAGCAGCTCGACGATTTGGCTAGCAGACAATGAGCAGTTCTTC.